The clone carrying this T cell receptor beta chain was picked up a small number of times. The antigen remains unidentified. TCRdb's copy holds only in-frame clones and misses some; the assay was immunoSEQ multiplex PCR. The profile shows around 87,000 clones, around four fifths of them singletons. CDR3 length equals 11 residues. V gave up 1 base and J gave up 5 bases, with 3 bases separating them. Germline assignment: CDR1 SGHRS and CDR2 YFSETQ. Indicated time point: peripheral blood 6 weeks after treatment start. Disease in patients was locally advanced or metastatic urothelial carcinoma. This sample was taken from a study of PD-L1 blockade in urothelial cancer. Study context: At 6 weeks and at 3 weeks (second dose) after treatment start, blood was analyzed. The study recovered a median of about 150,000 T cells per blood sample. Points from the study as a whole: Pretreatment TCR clonality in blood under the median foretold superior survival.

The sequencing here drew on PBMCs, taken around atezolizumab (anti-PD-L1) treatment. The source is a man between 65 and 85 years old with urothelial cancer. The chain is built from TRBV5-1 and TRBJ2-5, with D unresolved. The CDR3 is CASSLRETQYF. Written as DNA, the CDR3 is TGCGCCAGCAGCTTGCGGGAGACCCAGTACTTC.